These T cell receptor beta chains were read from a single sample in a study of CD8 T cells in Susac syndrome. TCRdb reprocessed the immunoSEQ multiplex PCR reads with MiXCR, giving one entry per CDR3 protein. The sample lists about 140,000 distinct CDR3 sequences, 95% occurring once. Material for sequencing was CD4+ T cells from PBMCs. All receptors come from a human donor with Susac syndrome. CDR3s include the opening cysteine and the closing phenylalanine or tryptophan. A D gene is named only where the DNA matches it firmly. Clone size, where shown, is once, few, many, or a class for clones that have expanded.

CDR3 protein	CDR3 DNA	D gene	clone size	CDR3 length	V gene	J gene
CASSSGQGVLDEQYF	TGTGCCAGCAGTTCGGGACAGGGGGTTCTCGACGAGCAGTACTTC	TRBD1	.	15	TRBV12-3/TRBV12-4	TRBJ2-7
CSAPGGGTDTQYF	TGCAGTGCTCCGGGGGGGGGCACAGATACGCAGTATTTT	TRBD2	.	13	TRBV20-1	TRBJ2-3
CASSQAYTGLAGVFAVF	TGCGCCAGCAGCCAAGCCTACACGGGACTAGCGGGAGTGTTCGCCGTGTTT	TRBD2	.	17	TRBV4-3	TRBJ2-3
CSASPLAGVADTQYF	TGCAGTGCTAGCCCCTTAGCGGGAGTAGCAGATACGCAGTATTTT	TRBD2	.	15	TRBV20-1	TRBJ2-3
CASSMTETQYF	TGTGCCAGCAGTATGACTGAGACCCAGTACTTC	.	once	11	TRBV7-9	TRBJ2-5
CASGRTEYGYTF	TGTGCCAGCGGGCGGACAGAATATGGCTACACCTTC	.	.	12	TRBV3-1	TRBJ1-2
CASSASGGAYNEQFF	TGTGCCAGCAGTGCTAGCGGGGGGGCCTACAATGAGCAGTTCTTC	TRBD2	.	15	TRBV2	TRBJ2-1
CAWSVHEQYF	TGTGCCTGGAGTGTCCACGAGCAGTACTTC	.	.	10	TRBV30	TRBJ2-7
CASSQLKGGGELFF	TGTGCCAGCAGCCAGCTTAAAGGAGGCGGGGAGCTGTTTTTT	.	.	14	TRBV3-1	TRBJ2-2
CASSQDKWLAGATDTQYF	TGCGCCAGCAGCCAAGATAAATGGCTAGCGGGGGCCACAGATACGCAGTATTTT	TRBD2	.	18	TRBV4-1	TRBJ2-3